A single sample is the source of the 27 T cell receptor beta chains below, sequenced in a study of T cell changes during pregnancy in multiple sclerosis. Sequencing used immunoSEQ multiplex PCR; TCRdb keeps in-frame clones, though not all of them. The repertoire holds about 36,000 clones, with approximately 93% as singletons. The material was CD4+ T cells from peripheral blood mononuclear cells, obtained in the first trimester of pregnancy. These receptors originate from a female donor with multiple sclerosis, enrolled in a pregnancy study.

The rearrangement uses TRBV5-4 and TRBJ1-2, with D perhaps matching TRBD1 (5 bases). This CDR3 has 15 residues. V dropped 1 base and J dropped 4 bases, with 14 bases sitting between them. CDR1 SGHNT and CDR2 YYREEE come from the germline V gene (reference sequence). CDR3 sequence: CASSLSTGSFYGYTF. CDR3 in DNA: TGTGCCAGCAGCTTGAGTACAGGCTCTTTCTATGGCTACACCTTC.

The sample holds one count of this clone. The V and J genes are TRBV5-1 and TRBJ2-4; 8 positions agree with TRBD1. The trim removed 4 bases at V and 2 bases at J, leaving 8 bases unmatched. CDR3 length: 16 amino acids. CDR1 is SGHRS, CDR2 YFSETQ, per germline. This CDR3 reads CASSTTGAGSKNIQYF. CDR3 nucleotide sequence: TGCGCCAGCAGCACGACAGGGGCGGGCTCCAAAAACATTCAGTACTTC.

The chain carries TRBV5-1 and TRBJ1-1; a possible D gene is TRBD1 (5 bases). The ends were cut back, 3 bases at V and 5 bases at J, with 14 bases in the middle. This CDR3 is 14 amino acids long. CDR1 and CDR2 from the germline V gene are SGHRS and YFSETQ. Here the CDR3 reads CASSSALGGTEAFF. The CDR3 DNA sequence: TGCGCCAGCAGCTCCGCGCTGGGGGGAACTGAAGCTTTCTTT.

In DNA, the CDR3 is TGTGCCAGCAGTCCACAGAGATCTAGCACAGATACGCAGTATTTT. Residues: CASSPQRSSTDTQYF. This rearrangement joins TRBV6-5 to TRBJ2-3; D is uncertain. The V and J ends lost 5 bases and 0 bases respectively, with 12 bases between them. The CDR3 totals 15 residues. Germline V lookup: CDR1 MNHEY, CDR2 SVGAGI.

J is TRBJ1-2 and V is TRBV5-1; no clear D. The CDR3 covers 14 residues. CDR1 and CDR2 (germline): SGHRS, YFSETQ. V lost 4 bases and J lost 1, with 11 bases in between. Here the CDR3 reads CASSPRGINYGYTF. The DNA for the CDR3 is TGCGCCAGCAGCCCGCGAGGGATTAACTATGGCTACACCTTC. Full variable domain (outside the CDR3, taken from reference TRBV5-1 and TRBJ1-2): KAGVTQTPRYLIKTRGQQVTLSCSPISGHRSVSWYQQTPGQGLQFLFEYFSETQRNKGNFPGRFSGRQFSNSRSEMNVSTLELGDSALYLCASSPRGINYGYTFGSGTRLTVV.

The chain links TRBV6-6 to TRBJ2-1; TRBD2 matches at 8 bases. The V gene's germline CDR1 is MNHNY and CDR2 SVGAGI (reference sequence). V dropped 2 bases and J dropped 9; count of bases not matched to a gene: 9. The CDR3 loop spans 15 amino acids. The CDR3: CASSYTGLAEGEQFF. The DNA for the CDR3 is TGTGCCAGCAGTTACACCGGACTAGCCGAGGGTGAGCAGTTCTTC.

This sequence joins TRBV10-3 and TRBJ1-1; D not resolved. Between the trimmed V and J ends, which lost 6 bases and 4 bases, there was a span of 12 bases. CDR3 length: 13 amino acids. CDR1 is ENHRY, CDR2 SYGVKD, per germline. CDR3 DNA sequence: TGTGCCATCAGGGGTGAGGGAGGCACTGAAGCTTTCTTT. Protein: CAIRGEGGTEAFF.

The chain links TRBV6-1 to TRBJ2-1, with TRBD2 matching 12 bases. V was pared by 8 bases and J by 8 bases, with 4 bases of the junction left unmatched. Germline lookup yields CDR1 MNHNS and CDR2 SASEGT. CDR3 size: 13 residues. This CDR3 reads CASSRLAGDEQFF. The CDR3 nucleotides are TGTGCCAGCTCCAGACTAGCGGGGGATGAGCAGTTCTTC.

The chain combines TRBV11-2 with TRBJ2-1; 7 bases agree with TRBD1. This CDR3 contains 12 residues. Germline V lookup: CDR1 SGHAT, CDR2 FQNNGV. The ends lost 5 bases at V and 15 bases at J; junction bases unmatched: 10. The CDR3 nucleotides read TGTGCCAGCAGCCTTACAGGGGAAATAAGGTTCTTC. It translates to CASSLTGEIRFF. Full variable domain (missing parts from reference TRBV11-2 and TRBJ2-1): EAGVAQSPRYKIIEKRQSVAFWCNPISGHATLYWYQQILGQGPKLLIQFQNNGVVDDSQLPKDRFSAERLKGVDSTLKIQPAKLEDSAVYLCASSLTGEIRFFGPGTRLTVL.

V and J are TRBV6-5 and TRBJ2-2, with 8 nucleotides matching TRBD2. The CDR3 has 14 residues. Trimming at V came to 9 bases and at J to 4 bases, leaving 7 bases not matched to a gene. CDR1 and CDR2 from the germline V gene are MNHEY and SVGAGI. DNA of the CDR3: TGTGCCAGTAATAGCGGGGTAGCCACCGGGGAGCTGTTTTTT. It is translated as CASNSGVATGELFF.

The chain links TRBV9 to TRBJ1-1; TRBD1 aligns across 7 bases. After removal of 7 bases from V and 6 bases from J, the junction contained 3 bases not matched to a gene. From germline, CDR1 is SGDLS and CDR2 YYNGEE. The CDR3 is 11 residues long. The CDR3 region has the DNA TGTGCCAGCTCCAGGGGGTCTGAAGCTTTCTTT. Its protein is CASSRGSEAFF.

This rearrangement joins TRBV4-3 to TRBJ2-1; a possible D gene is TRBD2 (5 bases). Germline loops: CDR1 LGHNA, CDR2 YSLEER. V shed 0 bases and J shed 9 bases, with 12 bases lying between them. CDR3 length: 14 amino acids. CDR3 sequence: CASSQEAIRGEQFF. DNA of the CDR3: TGCGCCAGCAGCCAAGAGGCCATCCGGGGTGAGCAGTTCTTC.

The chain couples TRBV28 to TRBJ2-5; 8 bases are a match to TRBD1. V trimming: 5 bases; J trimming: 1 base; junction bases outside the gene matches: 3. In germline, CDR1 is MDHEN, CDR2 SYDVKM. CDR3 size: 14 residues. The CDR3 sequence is CASSVRGPQETQYF. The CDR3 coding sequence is TGTGCCAGCAGTGTCAGGGGGCCCCAAGAGACCCAGTACTTC.

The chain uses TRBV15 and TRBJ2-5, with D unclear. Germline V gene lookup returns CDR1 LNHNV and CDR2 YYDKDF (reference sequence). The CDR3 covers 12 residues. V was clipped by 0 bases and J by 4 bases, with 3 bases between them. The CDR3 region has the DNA TGTGCCACCAGCAGAGATATAGAGACCCAGTACTTC. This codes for CATSRDIETQYF.

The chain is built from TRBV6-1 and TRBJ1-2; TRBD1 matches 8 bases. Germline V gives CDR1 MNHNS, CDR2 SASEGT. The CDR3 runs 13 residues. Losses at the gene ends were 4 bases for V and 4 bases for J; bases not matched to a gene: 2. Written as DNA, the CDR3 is TGTGCCAGCAGTGTTGACAGGGGCTATGGCTACACCTTC. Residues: CASSVDRGYGYTF.

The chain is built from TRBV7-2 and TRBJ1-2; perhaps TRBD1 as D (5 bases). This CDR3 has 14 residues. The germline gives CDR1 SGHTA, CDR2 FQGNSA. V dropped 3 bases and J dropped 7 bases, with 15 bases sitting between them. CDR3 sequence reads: CASSFTRQGIGYTF. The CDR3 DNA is TGTGCCAGCAGCTTTACCCGGCAGGGAATTGGCTACACCTTC.

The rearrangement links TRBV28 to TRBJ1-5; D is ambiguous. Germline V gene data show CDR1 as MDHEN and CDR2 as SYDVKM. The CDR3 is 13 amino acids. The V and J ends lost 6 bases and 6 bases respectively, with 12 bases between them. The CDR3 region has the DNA TGTGCCAGCAGACCCGAGGGTGCTCAGCCCCAGCATTTT. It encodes CASRPEGAQPQHF.

Here the CDR3 reads CASSLDGIMNTEAFF. In nucleotides, the CDR3 is TGCGCCAGCAGCTTGGACGGTATCATGAACACTGAAGCTTTCTTT. The rearrangement joins TRBV5-1 to TRBJ1-1; the D is unclear. V was pared by 0 bases and J by 0 bases, with 9 bases between. This CDR3 comprises 15 residues. Looked up from germline, CDR1 is SGHRS and CDR2 is YFSETQ.

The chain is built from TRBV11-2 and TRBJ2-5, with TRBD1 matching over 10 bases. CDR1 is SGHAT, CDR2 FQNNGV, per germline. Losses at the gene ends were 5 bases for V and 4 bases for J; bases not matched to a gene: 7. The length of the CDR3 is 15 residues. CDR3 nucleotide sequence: TGTGCCAGCAGCAGGGGACAGGGGACTGGAGAGACCCAGTACTTC. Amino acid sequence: CASSRGQGTGETQYF. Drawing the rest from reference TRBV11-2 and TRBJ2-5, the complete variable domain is EAGVAQSPRYKIIEKRQSVAFWCNPISGHATLYWYQQILGQGPKLLIQFQNNGVVDDSQLPKDRFSAERLKGVDSTLKIQPAKLEDSAVYLCASSRGQGTGETQYFGPGTRLLVL.

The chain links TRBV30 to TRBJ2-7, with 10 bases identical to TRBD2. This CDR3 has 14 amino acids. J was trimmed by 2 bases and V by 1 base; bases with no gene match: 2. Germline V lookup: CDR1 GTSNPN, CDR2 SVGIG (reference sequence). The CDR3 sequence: CAWSALAGTYEQYF. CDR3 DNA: TGTGCCTGGAGTGCACTAGCGGGGACCTACGAGCAGTACTTC. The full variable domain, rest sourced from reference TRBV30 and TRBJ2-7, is SQTIHQWPATLVQPVGSPLSLECTVEGTSNPNLYWYRQAAGRGLQLLFYSVGIGQISSEVPQNLSASRPQDRQFILSSKKLLLSDSGFYLCAWSALAGTYEQYFGPGTRLTVT.

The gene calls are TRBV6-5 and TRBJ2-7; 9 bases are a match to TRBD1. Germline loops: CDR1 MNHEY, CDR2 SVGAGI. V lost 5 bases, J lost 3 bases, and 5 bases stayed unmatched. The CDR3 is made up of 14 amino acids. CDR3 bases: TGTGCCAGCAGTCCGGACAGGGGACGCTACGAGCAGTACTTC. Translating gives CASSPDRGRYEQYF.

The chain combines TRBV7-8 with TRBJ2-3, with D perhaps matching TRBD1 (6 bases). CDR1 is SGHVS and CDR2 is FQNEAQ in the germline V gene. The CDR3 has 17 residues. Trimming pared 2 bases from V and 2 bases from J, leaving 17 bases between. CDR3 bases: TGTGCCAGCAGCTTACTGAGGACAGTTCTATTCACAGATACGCAGTATTTT. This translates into CASSLLRTVLFTDTQYF.

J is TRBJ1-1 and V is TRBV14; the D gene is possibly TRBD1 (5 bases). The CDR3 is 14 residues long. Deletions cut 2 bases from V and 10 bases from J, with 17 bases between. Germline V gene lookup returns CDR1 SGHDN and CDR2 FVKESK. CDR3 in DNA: TGTGCCAGCAGCCAACGGGGGATCGAGGCTGGAGCTTTCTTT. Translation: CASSQRGIEAGAFF.

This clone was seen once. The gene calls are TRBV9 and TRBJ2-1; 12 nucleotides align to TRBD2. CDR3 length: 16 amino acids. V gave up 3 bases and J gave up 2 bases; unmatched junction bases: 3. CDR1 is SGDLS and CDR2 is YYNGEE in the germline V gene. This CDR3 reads CASSATSGSTYNEQFF. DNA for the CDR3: TGTGCCAGCAGCGCGACTAGCGGGAGCACCTACAATGAGCAGTTCTTC. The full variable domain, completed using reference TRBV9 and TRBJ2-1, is DSGVTQTPKHLITATGQRVTLRCSPRSGDLSVYWYQQSLDQGLQFLIQYYNGEERAKGNILERFSAQQFPDLHSELNLSSLELGDSALYFCASSATSGSTYNEQFFGPGTRLTVL.

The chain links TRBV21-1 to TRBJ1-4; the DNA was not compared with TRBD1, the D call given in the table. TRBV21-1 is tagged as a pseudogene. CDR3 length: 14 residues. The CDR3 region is CASSKGAKPEKLFF. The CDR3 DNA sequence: TGTGCCAGCAGCAAGGGGGCGAAGCCTGAAAAACTGTTTTTT.

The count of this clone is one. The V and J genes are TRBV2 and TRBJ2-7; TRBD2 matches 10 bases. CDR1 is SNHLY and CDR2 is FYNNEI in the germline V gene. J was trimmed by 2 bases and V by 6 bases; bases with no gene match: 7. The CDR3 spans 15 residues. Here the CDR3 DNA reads TGTGCCAGCAGGGCCGGGACTAGCGTGGCCTACGAGCAGTACTTC. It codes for CASRAGTSVAYEQYF. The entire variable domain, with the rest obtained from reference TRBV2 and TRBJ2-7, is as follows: EPEVTQTPSHQVTQMGQEVILRCVPISNHLYFYWYRQILGQKVEFLVSFYNNEISEKSEIFDDQFSVERPDGSNFTLKIRSTKLEDSAMYFCASRAGTSVAYEQYFGPGTRLTVT.

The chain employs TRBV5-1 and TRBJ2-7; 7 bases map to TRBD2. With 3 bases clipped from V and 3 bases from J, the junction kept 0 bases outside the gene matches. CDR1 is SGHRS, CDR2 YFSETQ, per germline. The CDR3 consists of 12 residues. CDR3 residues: CASSSGGYEQYF. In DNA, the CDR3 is TGCGCCAGCAGCTCGGGGGGCTACGAGCAGTACTTC.